This record concerns one T cell receptor (beta chain) sequence. Trimming removed 6 bases from V and 4 bases from J, with 13 bases in between. This CDR3 is built from 15 residues. CDR1 is LGHDT, CDR2 YNNKEL, per germline (reference sequence). The repertoire was sequenced with immunoSEQ multiplex PCR; TCRdb's copy has only in-frame clones and lacks some. The table shows some 100,000 clones, with almost 90% occurring only once. This record comes from a study of blood T cell repertoires in COVID-19. As for the study in general: The United States, Italy and Spain provided the acute and convalescent COVID-19 samples.

Sequencing input: peripheral blood. The receptor was derived from a human donor in a cohort sampled during active COVID-19. The chain combines TRBV3-1 (or the pseudogene TRBV3-2) with TRBJ1-6; D might be TRBD1 (6 bases). CDR3: CASSGGHLYNSPLHF. The CDR3, as DNA: TGTGCCAGCAGTGGGGGACATTTGTATAATTCACCCCTCCACTTT.